The rows below give T cell receptor beta chains drawn from one sample of a study of blood T cells in healthy people across ages. From the 5' RACE reads, TCRdb called clonotypes with MiXCR, one entry per CDR3 protein. Found here are some 900,000 distinct CDR3 sequences, under 50% of them singletons; the top ten hold about an eighth. The sample taken for sequencing was blood. These receptors were obtained from a young man in good health. Both conserved end residues are trimmed from each CDR3. Fields, in order: V gene, J gene, CDR3 protein.

v_call: TRBV20-1
j_call: TRBJ2-7
cdr3_aa: SANGQGPYEQY

v_call: TRBV12-3/TRBV12-4
j_call: TRBJ1-2
cdr3_aa: ASSPGQGHYGYT

v_call: TRBV20-1
j_call: TRBJ2-7
cdr3_aa: SARDGLAAGYEQY

v_call: TRBV3-1
j_call: TRBJ1-2
cdr3_aa: ASSPVGGDLYGYT

v_call: TRBV5-4
j_call: TRBJ2-3
cdr3_aa: ASSLRISEGADTQY

v_call: TRBV9
j_call: TRBJ2-7
cdr3_aa: ASSARPSRSLYEQY

v_call: TRBV7-2
j_call: TRBJ2-7
cdr3_aa: ASSPSSGLPYEQY

v_call: TRBV20-1
j_call: TRBJ2-5
cdr3_aa: SATGPRVSRETQY

v_call: TRBV27
j_call: TRBJ2-7
cdr3_aa: ASSWAGLKGEGQY

v_call: TRBV20-1
j_call: TRBJ1-5
cdr3_aa: SAGSQGGRGNQPQH

v_call: TRBV20-1
j_call: TRBJ2-2
cdr3_aa: SARDTLADTGELF

v_call: TRBV5-6
j_call: TRBJ2-3
cdr3_aa: ASSLGQSNPDTQY

v_call: TRBV5-1
j_call: TRBJ2-1
cdr3_aa: ASSVPNSYEQF

v_call: TRBV27
j_call: TRBJ2-7
cdr3_aa: ASSLGRHYEQY

v_call: TRBV19
j_call: TRBJ2-3
cdr3_aa: ASSTSGRADTQY

v_call: TRBV5-1
j_call: TRBJ1-5
cdr3_aa: ASSPGNKDQPRH

v_call: TRBV27
j_call: TRBJ1-2
cdr3_aa: ASTPWNGGNYGHT

v_call: TRBV7-2
j_call: TRBJ2-4
cdr3_aa: ASSLFDRGGRAKNIQY

v_call: TRBV10-3
j_call: TRBJ2-5
cdr3_aa: AISGGQGHQETQY

v_call: TRBV20-1
j_call: TRBJ2-5
cdr3_aa: SATTVMEETQY

v_call: TRBV28
j_call: TRBJ2-6
cdr3_aa: ASSQTRTAGANVLT

v_call: TRBV7-2
j_call: TRBJ1-4
cdr3_aa: ASSSAFGNEKLF